This is a list of T cell receptor beta chains from one sample in a study of blood T cell repertoires in COVID-19. TCRdb's copy holds only in-frame clones and misses some; the assay was immunoSEQ multiplex PCR. The sample lists 150,000 to 200,000 clones, 87% occurring once. The sample taken for sequencing was peripheral blood. Receptors originate from a human donor in a cohort sampled during active COVID-19. Each CDR3 is given with its conserved first and last residue. The D gene is left open where the match is weak. Part of the rows lack a size; the others show once, few, many or a class for expanded clones.

d_call clone_size j_call v_call cdr3_aa cdr3_nt
- - TRBJ2-7 TRBV5-1 CASSLVGSSYEQYF TGCGCCAGCAGCTTGGTCGGGAGCTCCTACGAGCAGTACTTC
TRBD1 - TRBJ2-7 TRBV7-6 CASSLRGHRGWVSYEQYF TGTGCCAGCAGCTTAAGGGGGCACCGTGGGTGGGTCTCCTACGAGCAGTACTTC
- - TRBJ1-5 TRBV30 CAWSQGRDQPQHF TGTGCCTGGAGTCAGGGGAGGGATCAGCCCCAGCATTTT
TRBD1 once TRBJ1-1 TRBV5-1 CASSLGLGQARNEAFF TGCGCCAGCAGCTTGGGATTAGGACAGGCTCGGAATGAAGCTTTCTTT
TRBD1 - TRBJ1-5 TRBV10-1 CASRNRGHRNQPQHF TGCGCCAGCAGGAACAGGGGGCATCGCAATCAGCCCCAGCATTTT
- few TRBJ1-2 TRBV4-1 CASSQDSDYGYTF TGCGCCAGCAGCCAAGACAGCGACTATGGCTACACCTTC
- - TRBJ1-2 TRBV7-8 CASSLHSGPVSYTF TGTGCCAGCAGCCTACATTCAGGGCCAGTGAGCTACACCTTC
- - TRBJ2-1 TRBV5-1 CASSLAGTNEQFF TGCGCCAGCAGCTTGGCCGGGACTAATGAGCAGTTCTTC
TRBD2 - TRBJ2-1 TRBV3-1/TRBV3-2 CASSPTGGGADNEQFF TGTGCCAGCAGCCCCACCGGCGGGGGGGCAGACAATGAGCAGTTCTTC
TRBD1 - TRBJ1-3 TRBV6-6 CASSTGQGLSGNTIYF TGTGCCAGCAGTACGGGACAGGGACTGTCTGGAAACACCATATATTTT
TRBD2 - TRBJ2-1 TRBV28 CASSLGLAGAGEQFF TGTGCCAGCAGTTTAGGGCTAGCGGGAGCAGGTGAGCAGTTCTTC
- - TRBJ1-1 TRBV4-2 CASSQDLGQLEAFF TGTGCCAGCAGCCAAGATTTGGGGCAGCTTGAAGCTTTCTTT
TRBD2 - TRBJ2-3 TRBV7-6 CASSPRTRVSQASTDTQYF TGTGCCAGCAGCCCCCGGACTAGAGTATCCCAGGCAAGCACAGATACGCAGTATTTT
- - TRBJ2-7 TRBV25-1 CASSGRVRPGSSYEQYF TGTGCCAGCAGTGGCAGGGTACGGCCTGGATCCTCCTACGAGCAGTACTTC
- many TRBJ2-7 TRBV9 CASSVAFSSYEQYF TGTGCCAGCAGCGTAGCGTTTAGCTCCTACGAGCAGTACTTC
- - TRBJ2-1 TRBV7-3 CASSSQSGLSYNEQFF TGTGCCAGCAGCTCACAAAGCGGACTTTCCTACAATGAGCAGTTCTTC
- few TRBJ1-5 TRBV9 CAYSNQPQHF TGTGCCTATAGCAATCAGCCCCAGCATTTT
TRBD2 - TRBJ2-7 TRBV19 CASRVAGGSSYEQYF TGTGCCAGTAGAGTAGCGGGAGGGAGCTCCTACGAGCAGTACTTC
TRBD1 - TRBJ1-2 TRBV28 CASRQGALNYGYTF TGTGCCAGCCGACAGGGGGCGTTAAATTATGGCTACACCTTC
TRBD1 - TRBJ1-2 TRBV19 CASSRTGWGYGYTF TGTGCCAGTAGTAGGACAGGTTGGGGCTATGGCTACACCTTC
TRBD1 - TRBJ2-7 TRBV5-1 CASSHLGTGLNEQYF TGCGCCAGCAGCCACCTGGGGACAGGGCTCAACGAGCAGTACTTC
- - TRBJ2-5 TRBV18 CASSLTGSGGETQYF TGTGCCAGCTCACTGACAGGGTCCGGGGGTGAGACCCAGTACTTC
TRBD1 - TRBJ1-2 TRBV5-1 CASSIRQGVSDYGYTF TGCGCCAGCAGCATCCGACAGGGGGTATCGGACTATGGCTACACCTTC
- - TRBJ1-6 TRBV6-5 CASRRKLNSPLHF TGTGCCAGCAGGAGGAAGCTGAATTCACCCCTCCACTTT
TRBD2 - TRBJ2-5 TRBV9 CASSVGGGQTQYF TGTGCCAGCAGCGTAGGGGGAGGGCAGACCCAGTACTTC
- - TRBJ2-2 TRBV18 CASSPPALPTGELFF TGTGCCAGCTCACCACCGGCCCTCCCAACCGGGGAGCTGTTTTTT
TRBD1 - TRBJ2-7 TRBV5-4 CASSTRTGVSYEQYF TGTGCCAGCAGCACTCGGACAGGGGTTTCCTACGAGCAGTACTTC
- - TRBJ2-5 TRBV2 CASNKGQETQYF TGTGCCAGCAATAAGGGGCAAGAGACCCAGTACTTC
- - TRBJ2-3 TRBV7-7 CARSLEHSATDTQYF TGTGCTCGGTCCCTAGAGCATTCGGCAACAGATACGCAGTATTTT
TRBD1 - TRBJ2-1 TRBV18 CASSPGQGRNEQFF TGTGCCAGCTCACCCGGACAGGGGAGGAATGAGCAGTTCTTC
- few TRBJ2-7 TRBV5-4 CASSLDTSYEQYF TGTGCCAGCAGCTTGGACACCTCCTACGAGCAGTACTTC
- - TRBJ1-2 TRBV9 CASSVGALSGYTF TGTGCCAGCAGCGTAGGAGCTCTTAGTGGCTACACCTTC
TRBD1 - TRBJ1-2 TRBV10-3 CAISESGRGVWSYTF TGTGCCATCAGTGAGTCGGGCAGGGGGGTATGGAGCTACACCTTC
- - TRBJ1-5 TRBV25-1 CASSESEGSSNQPQHF TGTGCCAGCAGTGAATCGGAGGGGTCCAGCAATCAGCCCCAGCATTTT
- - TRBJ2-7 TRBV28 CASSTAGISSYEQYF TGTGCCAGCAGTACCGCGGGGATAAGCTCCTACGAGCAGTACTTC
- - TRBJ1-5 TRBV6-5 CASSPRGGRSQPQHF TGTGCCAGCAGTCCCCGTGGAGGGAGGAGCCAGCCCCAGCATTTT
- - TRBJ1-2 TRBV30 CAWSAGTSLTSGYTF TGTGCCTGGAGCGCTGGGACATCTCTTACCTCTGGCTACACCTTC
TRBD1 - TRBJ1-4 TRBV20-1 CSASGTEGEKLFF TGCAGTGCTAGTGGGACAGAGGGTGAAAAACTGTTTTTT
TRBD1 - TRBJ1-4 TRBV19 CARMTGGNEKLFF TGTGCCAGAATGACAGGGGGGAATGAAAAACTGTTTTTT
- - TRBJ2-5 TRBV5-6 CASSLGLTQETQYF TGTGCCAGCAGCTTGGGACTAACTCAAGAGACCCAGTACTTC
- medium-sized TRBJ2-7 TRBV19 CASSLASGEQYF TGTGCCAGTAGTTTGGCGTCGGGGGAGCAGTACTTC
TRBD2 - TRBJ2-1 TRBV9 CASSVATSGSSEQFF TGTGCCAGCAGCGTAGCTACTAGCGGGAGCAGTGAGCAGTTCTTC
TRBD1 - TRBJ2-7 TRBV28 CASSWTTGATYEQYF TGTGCCAGCAGTTGGACGACAGGGGCCACCTACGAGCAGTACTTC
- - TRBJ1-2 TRBV11-3 CASSLDSSNRGYTF TGTGCCAGCAGCTTAGACTCCAGTAACCGTGGCTACACCTTC